The 26 T cell receptor beta chains in this list originate from one sample, sequenced in a study of CD8+ T cells in alopecia areata. Extracted RNA was reverse transcribed, and the resulting cDNA served as sequencing template. TCRdb's table, derived via immunoSEQ multiplex PCR, lists solely in-frame clones and lacks some. The sample contains about 110,000 clones, around 59% of which appear only once. What was sequenced was CD8+ T cells sorted from blood. The receptors here all came from a human donor in good health.

This clone was detected only a few times. This rearrangement joins TRBV4-2 to TRBJ2-3; 12 nucleotides line up with TRBD2. The CDR3 spans 20 residues. Germline V gene sequence: CDR1 LGHNA, CDR2 YNFKEQ. Germline trimming cut 3 bases from V and 3 bases from J; bases unmatched to any gene: 16. CDR3 protein: CASSQPRTGTSGWWTDTQYF. In DNA form, the CDR3 reads TGTGCCAGCAGCCAGCCCAGGACCGGGACTAGCGGGTGGTGGACAGATACGCAGTATTTT.

The chain is built from TRBV13 and TRBJ2-5, with D maybe TRBD1 (7 bases). The CDR3 is made up of 19 amino acids. Germline V lookup: CDR1 PRHDT, CDR2 FYEKMQ (reference sequence). Trimming left V 4 bases short and J 0 bases short, with 24 bases between. CDR3 loop: CASSSGSGQGGQHQETQYF. For the CDR3, the DNA is TGTGCCAGCAGCTCGGGCTCGGGGCAGGGGGGCCAACACCAAGAGACCCAGTACTTC.

This rearrangement joins TRBV4-1 to TRBJ1-2; the D gene is possibly TRBD1 (5 bases). Germline loops: CDR1 MGHRA, CDR2 YSYEKL. This CDR3 comprises 12 residues. Trimming cost V 6 bases and J 8 bases, with 13 bases left between them. CDR3 amino acids: CASSRGTNGYTF. In DNA, the CDR3 is TGCGCCAGCAGTCGTGGGACTAACGGCTACACCTTC.

This clone was seen once. This chain joins TRBV6-5 and TRBJ2-7; possibly TRBD2 for D (6 bases). Germline-derived CDR1 and CDR2 are MNHEY and SVGAGI. V was pared by 2 bases and J by 1 base, with 12 bases between. The CDR3 runs 15 residues. CDR3: CASSYGTSGSYEQYF. Written as DNA, the CDR3 is TGTGCCAGCAGTTACGGGACTTCGGGTTCCTACGAGCAGTACTTC.

The rearrangement links TRBV9 to TRBJ2-5; 10 nucleotides line up with TRBD1. V lost 3 bases and J lost 5; bases outside the gene matches: 10. This CDR3 comprises 16 residues. The V gene's germline CDR1 is SGDLS and CDR2 YYNGEE. CDR3 amino acids: CASSAGDRGPSETQYF. For the CDR3, the DNA is TGTGCCAGCAGCGCTGGGGACAGGGGACCTTCGGAGACCCAGTACTTC.

This clone occurred a few times. The V call is TRBV6-1, the J call TRBJ2-3; 9 bases fit TRBD2. V was pared by 3 bases and J by 2 bases, with 6 bases of the junction left unmatched. The CDR3 spans 16 residues. Germline V lookup: CDR1 MNHNS, CDR2 SASEGT. Here the CDR3 reads CASSDLSGGHTDTQYF. The CDR3 bases are TGTGCCAGCAGTGATCTTAGCGGGGGACACACAGATACGCAGTATTTT.

This clone was counted only a few times. The V call is TRBV7-8, the J call TRBJ1-1, with a tentative D call TRBD1 (5 bases). The CDR3 consists of 13 residues. Germline V gives CDR1 SGHVS, CDR2 FQNEAQ. The ends were cut back, 8 bases at V and 4 bases at J, with 14 bases in the middle. The CDR3 loop is CASWGWGSTEAFF. The CDR3 DNA is TGTGCCAGCTGGGGGTGGGGGTCCACTGAAGCTTTCTTT.

This chain uses TRBV10-2 with TRBJ2-3; 10 nucleotides match TRBD2. CDR1 and CDR2 from the germline V gene are WSHSY and SAAADI. Germline trimming cut 9 bases from V and 8 bases from J; bases unmatched to any gene: 20. This CDR3 is built from 17 residues. The CDR3 is CASTISGLALIVGTQYF. In nucleotides, the CDR3 is TGCGCCAGTACTATATCGGGACTAGCGTTGATTGTGGGTACGCAGTATTTT.

The chain uses TRBV6-1 and TRBJ1-2, with no clear D. The germline gives CDR1 MNHNS, CDR2 SASEGT. The V end lost 0 bases, the J end lost 4 bases, and 6 bases lay between the germline ends. CDR3 size: 13 residues. The CDR3 region is CASSEARLYGYTF. The CDR3 DNA follows: TGTGCCAGCAGTGAAGCGAGACTCTATGGCTACACCTTC.

The V gene is TRBV29-1, the J gene TRBJ1-2; TRBD1 might be the D (5 bases). The germline V gene has CDR1 SQVTM and CDR2 ANQGSEA. Trimming shortened V by 4 bases and J by 8 bases, and 23 bases separated the two germline ends. The CDR3 sequence is 15 residues long. The CDR3 loop is CSVAWGPTDPGGYTF. DNA of the CDR3: TGCAGCGTTGCTTGGGGCCCTACCGACCCGGGGGGCTACACCTTC.

The chain recombines TRBV29-1 with TRBJ2-3; 8 positions agree with TRBD2. The V gene's germline CDR1 is SQVTM and CDR2 ANQGSEA. The CDR3 covers 16 residues. V shed 1 base and J 3 bases; nucleotides not matched to a gene: 9. CDR3 protein: CSVEATGGGITDTQYF. The CDR3 DNA reads as TGCAGCGTTGAAGCTACTGGCGGGGGGATTACAGATACGCAGTATTTT.

V gene TRBV5-1 combines with J gene TRBJ2-5; TRBD1 aligns across 7 bases. Per the germline V gene, CDR1 is SGHRS and CDR2 is YFSETQ. The V gene end was trimmed by 0 bases and the J gene end by 2 bases; junction bases not matched to a gene: 22. The CDR3 has 21 residues. CDR3 nucleotides: TGCGCCAGCAGCTTGGTCGGATCTATGACAGGGTTGCTGGTAGAACAAGAGACCCAGTACTTC. It codes for CASSLVGSMTGLLVEQETQYF.

V gene TRBV11-2 combines with J gene TRBJ1-2, with TRBD1 matching over 9 bases. V shed 3 bases, J shed 4 bases, and the junction held 6 bases outside the gene matches. Germline assignment: CDR1 SGHAT and CDR2 FQNNGV. The CDR3 is made up of 15 amino acids. The CDR3 coding sequence is TGTGCCAGCAGCTTGGGACAGGGACTTTCCTATGGCTACACCTTC. It translates to CASSLGQGLSYGYTF.

This clone has just one count. The chain carries TRBV5-1 and TRBJ2-7; 9 nucleotides agree with TRBD1. V was pared by 0 bases and J by 4 bases, with 5 bases of the junction left unmatched. The germline V gene encodes CDR1 SGHRS and CDR2 YFSETQ. CDR3 length: 15 amino acids. The CDR3 nucleotides read TGCGCCAGCAGCTTGGCAGGGACAGGGTCTTACGAGCAGTACTTC. This sequence encodes CASSLAGTGSYEQYF.

This clone was seen a few times. The same CDR3 arises from other DNA sequences in this sample as well. The V call is TRBV4-1, the J call TRBJ2-7; possible D gene TRBD2, 5 bases. Deletions cut 1 base from V and 4 bases from J, with 8 bases between. The germline V gene has CDR1 MGHRA and CDR2 YSYEKL. The length of the CDR3 is 13 residues. The CDR3 sequence is CASSQVPGYEQYF. Here the CDR3 DNA reads TGCGCCAGCAGCCAAGTTCCGGGGTACGAGCAGTACTTC.

As concerns this clone: This specimen includes other DNA sequences encoding the same CDR3. This sequence joins TRBV4-1 and TRBJ2-2; the D is unclear. V lost 3 bases, J lost 5 bases, and 4 bases lay in between. Germline lookup yields CDR1 MGHRA and CDR2 YSYEKL. There are 12 residues in the CDR3. CDR3: CASSQGTGELFF. The CDR3 DNA sequence: TGCGCCAGCAGCCAGGGGACCGGGGAGCTGTTTTTT.

The CDR3 region is CASSLGSLPYEQYF. The CDR3 DNA follows: TGTGCCAGCAGCTTGGGCAGCCTACCCTACGAGCAGTACTTC. The rearrangement links TRBV5-6 to TRBJ2-7; D unresolved. With 0 bases removed from V and 2 bases from J, the gap between germline ends came to 9 bases. Per germline, CDR1 SGHDT and CDR2 YYEEEE. This CDR3 comprises 14 residues.

This clone was detected once. The chain couples TRBV9 to TRBJ1-1; 8 nucleotides line up with TRBD1. Trimming at V came to 0 bases and at J to 3 bases, leaving 7 bases not matched to a gene. Germline lookup yields CDR1 SGDLS and CDR2 YYNGEE. This CDR3 contains 16 residues. Here the CDR3 reads CASSVAKDRVYTEAFF. CDR3 nucleotide sequence: TGTGCCAGCAGCGTAGCTAAGGACAGGGTGTACACTGAAGCTTTCTTT.

The chain recombines TRBV29-1 with TRBJ2-1; 11 bases agree with TRBD2. With 7 bases clipped from V and 3 bases from J, the junction kept 17 bases outside the gene matches. This CDR3 is built from 18 residues. Germline values: CDR1 SQVTM, CDR2 ANQGSEA. CDR3 DNA sequence: TGCAGCGCCCAAACCGGGACTAGCGGCCTAAGGGGCTACAATGAGCAGTTCTTC. This gives the protein CSAQTGTSGLRGYNEQFF.

The chain joins TRBV5-6 to TRBJ2-7, with D hard to call. The CDR3 contains 14 residues. V dropped 0 bases and J dropped 4 bases, with 11 bases sitting between them. The germline V gene encodes CDR1 SGHDT and CDR2 YYEEEE. The CDR3 spells CASSLGQTYYEQYF. DNA for the CDR3: TGTGCCAGCAGCTTGGGTCAGACGTATTACGAGCAGTACTTC.

This clone was counted only a few times. The chain employs TRBV25-1 and TRBJ1-2, with 9 bases matching TRBD1. Germline loops: CDR1 MGHDK, CDR2 SYGVNS. The CDR3 is 16 residues long. The ends lost 3 bases at V and 5 bases at J; junction bases unmatched: 10. The CDR3 bases are TGTGCCAGCAGTGACCAGACAGGGGGGACCGGATATGGCTACACCTTC. It yields the protein CASSDQTGGTGYGYTF.

The chain recombines TRBV13 with TRBJ2-5; 8 nucleotides match TRBD1. This CDR3 spans 17 amino acids. V gave up 3 bases and J gave up 0 bases; unmatched junction bases: 9. Germline-derived CDR1 and CDR2 are PRHDT and FYEKMQ (reference sequence). CDR3 in amino acids: CASSLGRGTGDQETQYF. As DNA, the CDR3 is TGTGCCAGCAGCTTGGGCCGGGGGACAGGCGACCAAGAGACCCAGTACTTC. The full variable domain, with the rest looked up from reference TRBV13 and TRBJ2-5, is AAGVIQSPRHLIKEKRETATLKCYPIPRHDTVYWYQQGPGQDPQFLISFYEKMQSDKGSIPDRFSAQQFSDYHSELNMSSLELGDSALYFCASSLGRGTGDQETQYFGPGTRLLVL.

This clone was seen more than once but under ten times. The V call is TRBV5-6, the J call TRBJ1-5; tentative D call: TRBD1 (6 bases). The CDR3 runs 15 residues. Per the germline V gene, CDR1 is SGHDT and CDR2 is YYEEEE. Trimming stripped 0 bases from V and 6 bases from J, with 13 bases between. The CDR3 here is CASSLGGALSQPQHF. The CDR3 DNA reads TGTGCCAGCAGCTTGGGGGGGGCGCTGAGTCAGCCCCAGCATTTT.

This rearrangement joins TRBV13 to TRBJ2-7; the match to TRBD1 covers 7 bases. CDR1 is PRHDT and CDR2 is FYEKMQ in the germline V gene (reference sequence). V was pared by 5 bases and J by 1 base, with 5 bases of the junction left unmatched. This CDR3 has 14 residues. CDR3 amino acids: CASSAGTESYEQYF. The DNA of the CDR3 is TGTGCCAGCAGCGCCGGGACAGAGTCCTACGAGCAGTACTTC.

V usage is TRBV6-1 and J usage is TRBJ1-1; no clear D gene. The CDR3 extends over 13 amino acids. V lost 4 bases to trimming and J lost 0 bases, with 6 bases between them. In germline, CDR1 is MNHNS, CDR2 SASEGT. Written as DNA, the CDR3 is TGTGCCAGCAGTGGGTTCATGAACACTGAAGCTTTCTTT. Residues: CASSGFMNTEAFF.

The V call is TRBV7-2, the J call TRBJ2-1; D is undetermined. CDR3 length: 12 amino acids. Germline values: CDR1 SGHTA, CDR2 FQGNSA. The ends were cut back, 1 base at V and 6 bases at J, with 4 bases in the middle. In DNA, the CDR3 is TGTGCCAGCAGCTTAGAAGGCAATGAGCAGTTCTTC. Protein product: CASSLEGNEQFF.